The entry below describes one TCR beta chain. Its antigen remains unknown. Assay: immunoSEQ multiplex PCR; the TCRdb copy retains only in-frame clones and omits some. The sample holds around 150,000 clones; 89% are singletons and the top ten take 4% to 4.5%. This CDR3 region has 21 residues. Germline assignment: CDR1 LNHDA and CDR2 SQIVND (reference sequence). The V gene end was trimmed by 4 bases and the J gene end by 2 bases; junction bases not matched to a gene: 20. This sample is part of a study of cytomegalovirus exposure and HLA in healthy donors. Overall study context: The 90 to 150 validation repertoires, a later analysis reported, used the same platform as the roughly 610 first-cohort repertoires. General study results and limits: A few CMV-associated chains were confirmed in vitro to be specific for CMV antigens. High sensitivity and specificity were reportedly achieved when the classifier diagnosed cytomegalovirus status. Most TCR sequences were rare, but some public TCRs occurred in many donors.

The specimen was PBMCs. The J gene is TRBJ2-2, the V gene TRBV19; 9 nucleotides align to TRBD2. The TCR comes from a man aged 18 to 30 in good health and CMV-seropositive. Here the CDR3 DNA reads TGTGCCAGTAGTACCCGAGGACATCTGGGACTAGCCGACTTAAACACCGGGGAGCTGTTTTTT. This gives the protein CASSTRGHLGLADLNTGELFF.